The entry that follows covers one TCR beta chain sequence. What it recognizes is unknown. The data were obtained in a study of T cell responses to AZD1222 COVID-19 vaccine. Study-wide results and limits: Regions left unmutated in variants are reportedly the target of nearly half of spike-specific TCRs.

Measured with immunoSEQ multiplex PCR; TCRdb has only the in-frame clones, and not every one. The top ten clones hold over 1% of a sample with 150,000 to 200,000 clones, roughly 92% of them seen once. V was trimmed by 3 bases and J by 2 bases, leaving 10 bases between them. The germline gives CDR1 SNHLY, CDR2 FYNNEI. The CDR3 spans 14 residues. The receptor comes from an adult in good health. The J gene is TRBJ1-1, the V gene TRBV2; a weak D match, TRBD1 (5 bases). This specimen was peripheral blood, taken on day 0 of AZD1222 vaccination. The CDR3 is CASSDRQSNTEAFF. For the CDR3, the DNA is TGTGCCAGCAGTGATCGACAGAGTAACACTGAAGCTTTCTTT. Based on the CDR3 plus reference TRBV2 and TRBJ1-1, the full variable domain is EPEVTQTPSHQVTQMGQEVILRCVPISNHLYFYWYRQILGQKVEFLVSFYNNEISEKSEIFDDQFSVERPDGSNFTLKIRSTKLEDSAMYFCASSDRQSNTEAFFGQGTRLTVV.